The sequence of this TCR beta chain was determined in a study of blood T cells in healthy people across ages. This CDR3 contains 15 residues. Germline-derived CDR1 and CDR2 are SGHTS and YDEGEE. With 0 bases removed from V and 0 bases from J, the gap between germline ends came to 7 bases. Next came a second PCR, run for about 7 to 11 cycles, which used a sample-barcoded 5' primer along with a J-beta primer mix. TCRdb re-called the 5' RACE reads with MiXCR, one entry per CDR3 protein. The profile covers approximately 800,000 distinct CDR3 sequences, with around 62% appearing a single time and 28% taken by the ten largest.

This chain connects TRBV5-8 to TRBJ1-5; D remains unclear. The TCR comes from a man aged 25 to 40 in good health. Sequencing used blood. This CDR3 reads CASSLAHLSNQPQHF. The CDR3 DNA sequence: TGTGCCAGCAGCTTGGCTCACCTTAGCAATCAGCCCCAGCATTTT. The whole variable domain, remainder taken from reference TRBV5-8 and TRBJ1-5, is EAGVTQSPTHLIKTRGQQATLRCSPISGHTSVYWYQQALGLGLQFLLWYDEGEERNRGNFPPRFSGRQFPNYSSELNVNALELEDSALYLCASSLAHLSNQPQHFGDGTRLSIL.